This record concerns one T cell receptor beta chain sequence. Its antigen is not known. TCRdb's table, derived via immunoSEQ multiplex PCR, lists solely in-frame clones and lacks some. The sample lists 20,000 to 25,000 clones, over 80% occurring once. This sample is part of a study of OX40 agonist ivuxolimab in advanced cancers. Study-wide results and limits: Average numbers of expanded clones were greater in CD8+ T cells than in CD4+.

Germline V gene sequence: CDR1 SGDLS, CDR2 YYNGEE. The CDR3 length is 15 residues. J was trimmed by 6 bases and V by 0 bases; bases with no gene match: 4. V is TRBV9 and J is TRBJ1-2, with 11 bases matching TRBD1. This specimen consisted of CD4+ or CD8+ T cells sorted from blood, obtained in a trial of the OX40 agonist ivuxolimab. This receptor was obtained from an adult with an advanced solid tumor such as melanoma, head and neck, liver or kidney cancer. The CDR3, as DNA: TGTGCCAGCAGCGTAGGGACAGGGGGCTTGGATGGCTACACCTTC. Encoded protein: CASSVGTGGLDGYTF. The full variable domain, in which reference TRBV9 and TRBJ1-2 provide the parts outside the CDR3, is DSGVTQTPKHLITATGQRVTLRCSPRSGDLSVYWYQQSLDQGLQFLIQYYNGEERAKGNILERFSAQQFPDLHSELNLSSLELGDSALYFCASSVGTGGLDGYTFGSGTRLTVV.